The T cell receptor (beta chain) described here comes from a study of blood T cell repertoires in COVID-19. The table came from immunoSEQ multiplex PCR; TCRdb's copy has only in-frame clones and leaves some out. The sample lists fewer than 350,000 clones, about nine tenths occurring once. The junction had 3 bases not matched to a gene; V was cut back by 4 bases and J by 4 bases. This CDR3 is 13 amino acids long. From germline, CDR1 is KGHSY and CDR2 FQNENV. The rearrangement uses TRBV16 and TRBJ1-1; 7 bases align to TRBD1. Sequencing was done on a sample of peripheral blood. The source is a woman aged 30 to 39 with COVID-19, enrolled during active disease. CDR3 loop: CASSPWDSTEAFF. The CDR3, as DNA: TGTGCCAGCAGCCCATGGGACAGCACTGAAGCTTTCTTT.